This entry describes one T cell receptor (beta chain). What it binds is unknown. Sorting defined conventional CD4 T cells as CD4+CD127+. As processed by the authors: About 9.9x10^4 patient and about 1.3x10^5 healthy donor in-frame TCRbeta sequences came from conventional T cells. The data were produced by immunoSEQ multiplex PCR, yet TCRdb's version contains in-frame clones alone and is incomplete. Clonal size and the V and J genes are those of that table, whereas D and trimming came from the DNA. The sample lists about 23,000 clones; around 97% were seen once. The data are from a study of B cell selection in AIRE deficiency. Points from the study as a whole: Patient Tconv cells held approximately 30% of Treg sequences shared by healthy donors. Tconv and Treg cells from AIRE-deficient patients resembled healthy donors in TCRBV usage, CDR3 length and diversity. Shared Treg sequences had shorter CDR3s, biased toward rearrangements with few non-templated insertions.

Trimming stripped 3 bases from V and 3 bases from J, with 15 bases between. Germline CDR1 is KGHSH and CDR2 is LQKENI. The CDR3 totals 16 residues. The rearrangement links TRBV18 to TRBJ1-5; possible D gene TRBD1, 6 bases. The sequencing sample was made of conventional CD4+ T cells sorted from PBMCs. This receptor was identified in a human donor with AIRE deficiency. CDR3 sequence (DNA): TGTGCCAGCTCACCTAGAGGGGGGAATAACAATCAGCCCCAGCATTTT. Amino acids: CASSPRGGNNNQPQHF.